The source of this T cell receptor (beta chain) is a study of T cells in localized non-small cell lung cancer. The method was immunoSEQ multiplex PCR; TCRdb's version includes in-frame clones alone and lacks a portion of them. This table has roughly 40,000 clones, approximately 80% appearing once. The receptor was isolated from a man between 35 and 75 years old with stage II lung adenocarcinoma. This specimen was PBMCs, taken before any cancer treatment.

The CDR3 region is CASSLEWTGNRDEQFF. The CDR3 region has the DNA TGTGCCAGCAGTTTAGAGTGGACAGGCAATCGTGATGAGCAGTTCTTC. V gene TRBV28 combines with J gene TRBJ2-1, with 7 bases matching TRBD1. Per the germline V gene, CDR1 is MDHEN and CDR2 is SYDVKM. The CDR3 has 16 amino acids. The V gene end was trimmed by 2 bases and the J gene end by 8 bases; junction bases not matched to a gene: 12.